The 32 T cell receptor beta chains presented below share a single source sample, sequenced in a study of cytomegalovirus exposure and HLA in healthy donors. Both 60 Vbeta primers and 13 Jbeta primers went into the PCR. Measured with immunoSEQ multiplex PCR; TCRdb has only the in-frame clones, and not every one. The repertoire holds approximately 180,000 clones, with about four fifths as singletons. The sequenced material came from PBMCs. The origin of the receptors is a woman aged 18-29 years in good health and CMV-seropositive.

V is TRBV19 and J is TRBJ2-7; 12 nucleotides agree with TRBD2. The CDR3 has 17 residues. Trimming took 4 bases from V and 5 from J; bases not matched to a gene: 12. From germline, CDR1 is LNHDA and CDR2 SQIVND (reference sequence). The CDR3 nucleotides are TGTGCCAGTAGTAAATGGACTAGCGGGGACGGGAAGGACGAGCAGTACTTC. Translated, it gives CASSKWTSGDGKDEQYF.

The chain employs TRBV6-5 and TRBJ1-1; no definite D call. The germline V gene encodes CDR1 MNHEY and CDR2 SVGAGI. This CDR3 comprises 13 residues. Trimming cost V 6 bases and J 3 bases, with 11 bases left between them. Here the CDR3 DNA reads TGTGCCAGCAGCAACCGTGAGGACACTGAAGCTTTCTTT. This sequence encodes CASSNREDTEAFF.

The chain has TRBV7-8 and TRBJ1-2; TRBD1 aligns across 7 bases. Germline-derived CDR1 and CDR2 are SGHVS and FQNEAQ. V shed 3 bases, J shed 5 bases, and the junction held 12 bases outside the gene matches. CDR3 length: 16 residues. CDR3 loop: CASSFRDRGQGYGYTF. The CDR3, as DNA: TGTGCCAGCAGCTTCAGGGATAGGGGGCAGGGATATGGCTACACCTTC.

This sequence joins TRBV5-6 and TRBJ1-3; D remains ambiguous. V lost 3 bases and J lost 0, with 13 bases in between. The CDR3 has 16 amino acids. CDR1 and CDR2 (germline): SGHDT, YYEEEE. The CDR3 protein is CASSSEYSFSGNTIYF. The CDR3 coding sequence is TGTGCCAGCAGCTCCGAATACAGTTTCTCTGGAAACACCATATATTTT.

J is TRBJ2-1 and V is TRBV6-5; D is possibly TRBD1 (6 bases). V gave up 2 bases and J gave up 8 bases, with 16 bases separating them. The CDR3 spans 15 residues. In germline, CDR1 is MNHEY, CDR2 SVGAGI. This CDR3 reads CASSYRQTGIDEQFF. For the CDR3, the DNA is TGTGCCAGCAGTTACAGACAAACAGGGATCGATGAGCAGTTCTTC.

V and J are TRBV7-9 and TRBJ2-1; TRBD2 aligns across 8 bases. Per germline, CDR1 SEHNR and CDR2 FQNEAQ (reference sequence). The CDR3 is 16 residues long. With V trimmed by 5 bases and J by 3 bases, 9 bases remained unmatched. The CDR3: CASSPSGGRFYNEQFF. CDR3 DNA sequence: TGTGCCAGCAGCCCATCGGGGGGGCGATTCTACAATGAGCAGTTCTTC. Using reference TRBV7-9 and TRBJ2-1 for the parts outside the CDR3, the full variable domain is DTGVSQNPRHKITKRGQNVTFRCDPISEHNRLYWYRQTLGQGPEFLTYFQNEAQLEKSRLLSDRFSAERPKGSFSTLEIQRTEQGDSAMYLCASSPSGGRFYNEQFFGPGTRLTVL.

This chain joins TRBV27 and TRBJ1-1; D gene unclear. The germline CDR1 and CDR2 sequences are MNHEY and SMNVEV (reference sequence). This CDR3 region has 13 residues. Between the trimmed V and J ends, which lost 2 bases and 3 bases, there was a span of 7 bases. CDR3 in amino acids: CASSLLTDTEAFF. The DNA for the CDR3 is TGTGCCAGCAGTTTACTCACGGACACTGAAGCTTTCTTT.

The rearrangement links TRBV6-5 to TRBJ1-5, with D perhaps TRBD1 (5 bases). This CDR3 contains 14 residues. V was pared by 8 bases and J by 3 bases, with 14 bases between. Germline loops: CDR1 MNHEY, CDR2 SVGAGI. CDR3: CASGTSRVNQPQHF. The CDR3 DNA follows: TGTGCCAGCGGTACCAGCAGGGTCAATCAGCCCCAGCATTTT.

This chain joins TRBV6-6 and TRBJ1-3, with D possibly matching TRBD1 (5 bases). Looked up from germline, CDR1 is MNHNY and CDR2 is SVGAGI (reference sequence). CDR3 length: 13 residues. Trimming stripped 9 bases from V and 0 bases from J, with 9 bases between. CDR3 in DNA: TGTGCCAGTCAGGGTGGCTCTGGAAACACCATATATTTT. It yields the protein CASQGGSGNTIYF.

This rearrangement joins TRBV9 to TRBJ1-1; possible D gene TRBD1, 5 bases. Trimming took 0 bases from V and 4 from J, leaving 10 bases between them. This CDR3 contains 14 residues. Looked up from germline, CDR1 is SGDLS and CDR2 is YYNGEE. DNA of the CDR3: TGTGCCAGCAGCGTAGCCGGCGGGGCCACTGAAGCTTTCTTT. It yields the protein CASSVAGGATEAFF.

This clone was seen once. This chain uses TRBV6-6 with TRBJ1-1; possible D gene TRBD1, 5 bases. V was trimmed by 0 bases and J by 1 base, leaving 12 bases between them. The CDR3 covers 16 residues. Germline V CDR1 and CDR2: MNHNY, SVGAGI (reference sequence). In DNA, the CDR3 is TGTGCCAGCAGTTACTCCCAGGGAAGATCGAACACTGAAGCTTTCTTT. Its translation: CASSYSQGRSNTEAFF.

The chain is built from TRBV9 and TRBJ2-5, with a tentative D call TRBD1 (7 bases). The J call may not be correct, given that the DNA end is closer to TRBJ2-7. The CDR3 is made up of 15 amino acids. Per germline, CDR1 SGDLS and CDR2 YYNGEE. The CDR3 region is CASSVGPGGFYEQYF. CDR3 in DNA: TGTGCCAGCAGCGTAGGTCCAGGGGGGTTTTACGAGCAGTACTTC.

The V call is TRBV13, the J call TRBJ1-1; no clear D gene. This CDR3 contains 13 residues. The germline V gene encodes CDR1 PRHDT and CDR2 FYEKMQ (reference sequence). Trimming removed 8 bases from V and 2 bases from J, with 12 bases in between. The CDR3 here is CASGPGYNTEAFF. CDR3 in DNA: TGTGCCAGCGGTCCGGGGTACAACACTGAAGCTTTCTTT.

This rearrangement joins TRBV7-2 to TRBJ2-5, with TRBD2 identical over 9 bases. J gave up 5 bases and V 0 bases, and 13 bases lay outside the gene matches. Germline V gene data show CDR1 as SGHTA and CDR2 as FQGNSA. The CDR3 loop spans 18 amino acids. CDR3 nucleotide sequence: TGTGCCAGCAGCTTAGCGAGGTTTGCGGGGGGGCCGGTGGAGACCCAGTACTTC. Translating it yields CASSLARFAGGPVETQYF.

The chain is built from TRBV7-8 and TRBJ2-7, with TRBD1 matching over 11 bases. The length of the CDR3 is 17 residues. The germline V gene encodes CDR1 SGHVS and CDR2 FQNEAQ. V was clipped by 5 bases and J by 4 bases; unmatched bases: 13. The DNA for the CDR3 is TGTGCCAGCAGCCAGGGGACCCGGACAGGGGGCAAGTACGAGCAGTACTTC. Amino acid sequence: CASSQGTRTGGKYEQYF.

The chain combines TRBV7-9 with TRBJ1-1; 9 bases match TRBD1. Per germline, CDR1 SEHNR and CDR2 FQNEAQ (reference sequence). Trimming took 5 bases from V and 3 from J; bases not matched to a gene: 7. There are 15 residues in the CDR3. CDR3 DNA sequence: TGTGCCAGCAGCGAAGCCCGGACAGGGGACACTGAAGCTTTCTTT. Its translation: CASSEARTGDTEAFF.

This clone has just a few counts. The V and J genes are TRBV6-4 and TRBJ1-1, with unresolved D. The CDR3 is 13 amino acids. Germline-derived CDR1 and CDR2 are MRHNA and SNTAGT. The germline V and J ends were trimmed by 2 bases and 5 bases, with 9 bases remaining between them. The CDR3 nucleotides read TGTGCCAGCAGTGACACCTACGGGACTGAAGCTTTCTTT. Its translation: CASSDTYGTEAFF.

The chain couples TRBV30 to TRBJ2-7, with a weak D call TRBD1 (6 bases). Trimming shortened V by 0 bases and J by 3 bases, and 9 bases separated the two germline ends. From germline, CDR1 is GTSNPN and CDR2 SVGIG (reference sequence). This CDR3 has 13 amino acids. The DNA for the CDR3 is TGTGCCTGGAGTGTACTCAGGGGCTACGAGCAGTACTTC. Its translation: CAWSVLRGYEQYF.

Concerning this clone itself: This sample includes further DNA sequences coding for the same CDR3. The chain links TRBV28 to TRBJ1-2, with TRBD1 matching 9 bases. The CDR3 runs 14 residues. Germline CDR1 and CDR2: MDHEN and SYDVKM. Trimming cost V 5 bases and J 2 bases; bases outside gene matches: 3. CDR3 bases: TGTGCCAGCAGTCGAACAGGGGGCAACTATGGCTACACCTTC. Its translation: CASSRTGGNYGYTF.

The chain joins TRBV5-8 to TRBJ2-7; tentative D call: TRBD1 (5 bases). Germline-derived CDR1 and CDR2 are SGHTS and YDEGEE. V was pared by 2 bases and J by 4 bases, with 16 bases between. This CDR3 has 15 amino acids. CDR3 region: CASSFQQPGNYEQYF. The CDR3 DNA is TGTGCCAGCAGCTTTCAGCAGCCAGGGAATTACGAGCAGTACTTC.

This clone appeared a few times. The rearrangement joins TRBV7-2 to TRBJ2-7; 10 bases match TRBD1. V dropped 4 bases and J dropped 6; count of bases not matched to a gene: 3. Germline V gives CDR1 SGHTA, CDR2 FQGNSA. The CDR3 covers 13 residues. The CDR3 region has the DNA TGTGCCAGCAGCTGGACAGGGGGTCTCGAGCAGTACTTC. Translating gives CASSWTGGLEQYF. The variable domain in full, completed from reference TRBV7-2 and TRBJ2-7, reads GAGVSQSPSNKVTEKGKDVELRCDPISGHTALYWYRQSLGQGLEFLIYFQGNSAPDKSGLPSDRFSAERTGGSVSTLTIQRTQQEDSAVYLCASSWTGGLEQYFGPGTRLTVT.

This clone was seen only a few times. V gene TRBV28 combines with J gene TRBJ2-1, with TRBD2 matching over 9 bases. With V trimmed by 1 base and J by 9 bases, 10 bases remained unmatched. CDR3 length equals 16 residues. Germline assignment: CDR1 MDHEN and CDR2 SYDVKM. The CDR3 nucleotides are TGTGCCAGCAGTTTATATGGGCGGGGGGGGCCCGGTGAGCAGTTCTTC. This codes for CASSLYGRGGPGEQFF.

The genes are TRBV4-3 and TRBJ2-1; the match to TRBD2 covers 8 bases. Unmatched junction bases numbered 16, after V lost 6 bases and J lost 12 bases. CDR1 is LGHNA and CDR2 is YSLEER in the germline V gene. There are 15 residues in the CDR3. CDR3 DNA sequence: TGCGCCAGCAGGAAGGAGCCGGGACTAGGAGTGGGGCAGTTCTTC. Its translation is CASRKEPGLGVGQFF.

The chain carries TRBV9 and TRBJ1-3, with 8 nucleotides matching TRBD1. The junction had 9 bases not matched to a gene; V was cut back by 4 bases and J by 0 bases. Germline CDR1 SGDLS, CDR2 YYNGEE. The CDR3 totals 17 residues. The CDR3 nucleotides are TGTGCCAGCAGCCCCCCGGGGACAGGCTTCTCTGGAAACACCATATATTTT. This codes for CASSPPGTGFSGNTIYF.

This rearrangement joins TRBV5-1 to TRBJ2-5, with 8 bases that match TRBD1. Germline V gene sequence: CDR1 SGHRS, CDR2 YFSETQ. V lost 5 bases and J lost 4; bases outside the gene matches: 10. The CDR3 is 15 residues long. CDR3 sequence: CASSLLGTGGETQYF. CDR3 nucleotide sequence: TGCGCCAGCAGTCTACTTGGTACAGGGGGAGAGACCCAGTACTTC.

The gene calls are TRBV28 and TRBJ1-1; D unresolved. The germline gives CDR1 MDHEN, CDR2 SYDVKM. Trimming cost V 7 bases and J 5 bases, with 14 bases left between them. There are 13 residues in the CDR3. The CDR3 nucleotides are TGTGCCAGCATTCCACCCCGGGGTACTGAAGCTTTCTTT. It codes for CASIPPRGTEAFF.

J is TRBJ2-7 and V is TRBV5-1, with no clear D. The V gene's germline CDR1 is SGHRS and CDR2 YFSETQ. CDR3 length equals 16 residues. V lost 0 bases and J 0 bases, leaving 13 bases between the germline ends. The CDR3 protein is CASSLAWQVSSYEQYF. The CDR3 nucleotides read TGCGCCAGCAGCTTGGCCTGGCAGGTGAGCTCCTACGAGCAGTACTTC.

The chain is built from TRBV10-3 and TRBJ2-7, with D possibly being TRBD2 (7 bases). V was shortened by 2 bases and J by 4 bases, with 12 bases between the two germline ends. The CDR3 length is 14 residues. Germline V gives CDR1 ENHRY, CDR2 SYGVKD. The CDR3 sequence is CAISEKQGGYEQYF. For the CDR3, the DNA is TGTGCCATCAGTGAGAAACAGGGAGGGTACGAGCAGTACTTC.

The chain recombines TRBV13 with TRBJ2-7, with D possibly TRBD1 on 6 matching bases. The CDR3 runs 14 residues. The V end lost 6 bases, the J end lost 5 bases, and 17 bases lay between the germline ends. Germline V gene sequence: CDR1 PRHDT, CDR2 FYEKMQ (reference sequence). This CDR3 reads CASREWGRGNEQYF. CDR3 coding DNA: TGTGCCAGCAGAGAATGGGGCAGGGGCAACGAGCAGTACTTC.

The rearrangement joins TRBV9 to TRBJ1-1; possibly TRBD1 for D (6 bases). Germline CDR1 and CDR2: SGDLS and YYNGEE. V was cut by 7 bases and J by 0 bases, with 13 bases left in between. This CDR3 is 14 amino acids long. The CDR3 DNA reads as TGTGCCAGCGGGAAAACAGGGTTGAACACTGAAGCTTTCTTT. It specifies CASGKTGLNTEAFF.

This rearrangement joins TRBV18 to TRBJ1-4, with 9 bases that match TRBD1. The trim removed 3 bases at V and 5 bases at J, leaving 7 bases unmatched. CDR1 is KGHSH and CDR2 is LQKENI in the germline V gene. This CDR3 contains 16 residues. The CDR3 loop reads CASSPEPGQGNEKLFF. The CDR3 coding sequence is TGTGCCAGCTCACCGGAACCGGGACAGGGAAATGAAAAACTGTTTTTT.

The V and J genes are TRBV6-1 and TRBJ1-2; perhaps TRBD1 as D (5 bases). V shed 3 bases and J shed 4 bases, with 15 bases lying between them. Germline CDR1 is MNHNS and CDR2 is SASEGT. CDR3 size: 15 residues. CDR3 DNA: TGTGCCAGCAGTGAGGGGCCCCAAGGGTTCTATGGCTACACCTTC. Translated, it gives CASSEGPQGFYGYTF.